These T cell receptor beta chains were read from a single sample in a study of metastatic and nonmetastatic thyroid tumors. TCRdb reassembled clones from the PCR reads with MiXCR. The data hold some 35,000 clones, with 25% to 30% observed a single time. Sequencing was carried out using blood. The receptors derive from a female donor with papillary thyroid cancer or a benign thyroid nodule (not recorded which). Some clones in this sample may be carry-over from other donors' samples. CDR3s include the opening cysteine and the closing phenylalanine or tryptophan.

V: TRBV20-1
J: TRBJ1-5
CDR3: CSARERVEGQPQHF

V: TRBV12-3/TRBV12-4
J: TRBJ2-1
CDR3: CASNPSGYNEQFF

V: TRBV6-2/TRBV6-3
J: TRBJ2-7
CDR3: CASSYSGHSSTYEQYF

V: TRBV20-1
J: TRBJ2-5
CDR3: CSAGEARGETQYF

V: TRBV20-1
J: TRBJ1-2
CDR3: CSSLKRVSGYTF

V: TRBV3-1
J: TRBJ2-5
CDR3: CASSQDTSGSRETQYF

V: TRBV11-3
J: TRBJ2-1
CDR3: CASSPGGSLNEEQFF

V: TRBV3-1
J: TRBJ2-7
CDR3: CASSQDGLAGGPSSYEQYF

V: TRBV14
J: TRBJ1-3
CDR3: CASSPRHINSGNTIYF

V: TRBV30
J: TRBJ1-4
CDR3: CAWSVRRANEKLFF

V: TRBV6-2/TRBV6-3
J: TRBJ2-7
CDR3: CASSYSLRTGDHEQYF